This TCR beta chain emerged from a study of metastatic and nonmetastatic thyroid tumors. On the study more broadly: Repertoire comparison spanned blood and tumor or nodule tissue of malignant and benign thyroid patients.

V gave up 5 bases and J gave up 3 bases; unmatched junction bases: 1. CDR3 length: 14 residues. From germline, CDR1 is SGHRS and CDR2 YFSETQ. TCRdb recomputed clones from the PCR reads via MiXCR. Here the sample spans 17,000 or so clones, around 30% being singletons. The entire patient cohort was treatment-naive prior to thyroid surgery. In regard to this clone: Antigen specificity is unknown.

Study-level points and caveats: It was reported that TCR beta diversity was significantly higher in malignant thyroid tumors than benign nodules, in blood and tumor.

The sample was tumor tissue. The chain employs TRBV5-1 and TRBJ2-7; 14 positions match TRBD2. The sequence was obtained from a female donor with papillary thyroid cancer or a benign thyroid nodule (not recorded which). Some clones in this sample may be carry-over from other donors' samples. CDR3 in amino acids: CASRGLAGDYEQYF. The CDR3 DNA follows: TGCGCCAGCAGGGGACTAGCGGGAGACTACGAGCAGTACTTC.